This T cell receptor (beta chain) was identified during a study of blood T cell repertoires in COVID-19. Study background: Sources were T cells, B-cell-depleted T cells, or PBMCs; the material itself was cDNA or gDNA.

This CDR3 spans 15 amino acids. V dropped 2 bases and J dropped 3 bases, with 14 bases sitting between them. CDR1 is SGHTA, CDR2 FQGTGA, per germline. The authors' processing: Quantification of nucleated cells was approximated via reference gene primer amplification. This table comes from immunoSEQ multiplex PCR, and its TCRdb copy is limited to in-frame clones, with some not included. The D gene and trimming were derived from the DNA, and the V and J assignments and clone size from that table. This table holds roughly 230,000 clones, roughly four fifths found once. The chain recombines TRBV7-3 with TRBJ2-7; TRBD1 is a possible D gene (6 bases). This receptor was obtained from a man aged 45-65 years with acute or convalescent COVID-19. Sequenced: peripheral blood. The CDR3 DNA is TGTGCCAGCAGCTTAGTGGCAGGGGAAGGCTACGAGCAGTACTTC. This codes for CASSLVAGEGYEQYF.